Below, 17 T cell receptor beta chains from the same sample are listed, as sequenced in a study of T-cell reconstitution after alpha-beta-depleted transplantation in children. Researchers prepared the TCRbeta library using unique molecular identifiers, the study reports. Each CDR3 protein gets one entry after TCRdb re-called the PCR reads with MiXCR. The table records some 450,000 distinct CDR3 sequences, around two fifths of them present only once. Sequencing was performed on PBMCs, taken before TCRalphabeta/CD19-depleted stem cell transplant. These receptors all stem from a girl under 10 years old with aplastic anemia, due to receive a stem cell transplant.

Only a few counts were recorded for this clonotype. V usage is TRBV5-1 and J usage is TRBJ2-5; 7 bases fit TRBD1. Germline-derived CDR1 and CDR2 are SGHRS and YFSETQ. The V gene end was trimmed by 5 bases and the J gene end by 3 bases; junction bases not matched to a gene: 10. CDR3 length equals 15 residues. The CDR3 nucleotides are TGCGCCAGCAGGTATTGGGACAGAGATGAAGAGACCCAGTACTTC. Translating gives CASRYWDRDEETQYF.

For this clonotype: The junction and the germline gene differ at one end; a read error may be behind it. The J gene is TRBJ1-2, the V gene TRBV28; D not resolved. Germline CDR1 reads MDHEN; CDR2 reads SYDVKM. This CDR3 region has 16 residues. This CDR3 is CASSQDSGRWWYGDTF. Here the CDR3 DNA reads TGTGCCAGCAGCCAGGATAGCGGTCGATGGTGGTATGGCGACACCTTC.

This chain links TRBV4-2 with TRBJ2-3, with D maybe TRBD2 (5 bases). Germline V gene sequence: CDR1 LGHNA, CDR2 YNFKEQ. V shed 4 bases and J shed 7 bases, with 15 bases lying between them. The CDR3 spans 14 residues. This CDR3 is CASSPGIPAHTQYF. The CDR3 DNA reads TGTGCCAGCAGCCCCGGGATCCCCGCCCATACGCAGTATTTT.

The CDR3 coding sequence is TGTGCCAGCAGCCTCCGTGGGACTAGCGCGACCTACGAGCAGTACTTC. Protein product: CASSLRGTSATYEQYF. V is TRBV7-8 and J is TRBJ2-7, with 10 nucleotides matching TRBD2. CDR3 length: 16 residues. Germline V gene sequence: CDR1 SGHVS, CDR2 FQNEAQ. V trimming: 5 bases; J trimming: 2 bases; junction bases outside the gene matches: 9. Looking up the rest from reference TRBV7-8 and TRBJ2-7 gives the full variable domain: GAGVSQSPRYKVAKRGQDVALRCDPISGHVSLFWYQQALGQGPEFLTYFQNEAQLDKSGLPSDRFFAERPEGSVSTLKIQRTQQEDSAVYLCASSLRGTSATYEQYFGPGTRLTVT.

This clonotype came up a few times. This rearrangement joins TRBV28 to TRBJ1-2, with D hard to call. The CDR3 is made up of 13 amino acids. Per germline, CDR1 MDHEN and CDR2 SYDVKM. V was clipped by 4 bases and J by 5 bases, with 11 bases between them. The CDR3 here is CASSSQTSYGYTF. The DNA for the CDR3 is TGTGCCAGCAGTTCGCAGACAAGTTATGGCTACACCTTC.

The rearrangement uses TRBV27 and TRBJ1-2, with 9 bases lining up with TRBD1. Per germline, CDR1 MNHEY and CDR2 SMNVEV (reference sequence). Trimming took 6 bases from V and 6 from J; bases not matched to a gene: 5. The CDR3 is made up of 13 amino acids. The chain's CDR3 is CASRPGTGHGYTF. CDR3 nucleotide sequence: TGTGCCAGCAGACCCGGGACAGGGCATGGCTACACCTTC.

This chain links TRBV15 with TRBJ2-7, with a weak D call TRBD2 (6 bases). With 3 bases removed from V and 3 bases from J, the gap between germline ends came to 9 bases. CDR3 length equals 13 residues. CDR1 and CDR2 (germline): LNHNV, YYDKDF (reference sequence). The CDR3 protein is CATSSSGGYEQYF. CDR3 sequence (DNA): TGTGCCACCAGCAGTTCCGGGGGCTACGAGCAGTACTTC.

The sample holds a few counts of this clonotype. The CDR3 DNA follows: TGCAGTGCAGCAGAACACCCTAGCGGGAGGGTGCAGTTCTTC. Protein: CSAAEHPSGRVQFF. This chain uses TRBV20-1 with TRBJ2-1; TRBD2 agrees at 12 bases. Looked up from germline, CDR1 is DFQATT and CDR2 is SNEGSKA (reference sequence). The CDR3 extends over 14 amino acids. Trimming took 6 bases from V and 12 from J; bases not matched to a gene: 12.

V usage is TRBV5-1 and J usage is TRBJ2-5; D is uncertain. The CDR3 runs to 13 residues. Germline CDR1 reads SGHRS; CDR2 reads YFSETQ. Trimming stripped 0 bases from V and 5 bases from J, with 8 bases between. In DNA form, the CDR3 reads TGCGCCAGCAGCTTGGACCTGGCGGAGACCCAGTACTTC. It encodes CASSLDLAETQYF.

This clonotype was counted between two and nine times. This rearrangement joins TRBV4-2 to TRBJ1-4, with no clear D. Germline values: CDR1 LGHNA, CDR2 YNFKEQ. Trimming removed 1 base at V and 8 bases at J, with 5 bases between. The CDR3 has 12 residues. CDR3 coding DNA: TGTGCCAGCAGCCAAGGGTCCGAAAAACTGTTTTTT. This codes for CASSQGSEKLFF.

The chain recombines TRBV3-1 with TRBJ2-6, with D hard to call. The CDR3 has 15 residues. Germline lookup yields CDR1 LGHDT and CDR2 YNNKEL (reference sequence). V was shortened by 4 bases and J by 0 bases, with 7 bases between the two germline ends. Here the CDR3 reads CASSLLLSGANVLTF. The CDR3 nucleotides are TGTGCCAGCAGCCTCCTCCTCTCTGGGGCCAACGTCCTGACTTTC.

The chain joins TRBV20-1 to TRBJ2-6; D remains ambiguous. The CDR3 has 14 amino acids. CDR1 is DFQATT and CDR2 is SNEGSKA in the germline V gene (reference sequence). V was clipped by 3 bases and J by 6 bases, with 12 bases between them. CDR3 coding DNA: TGCAGTGCTAGTCGCGGTCGTTCGGCCAACGTCCTGACTTTC. Translated, it gives CSASRGRSANVLTF.

This clonotype was recorded at least ten times. This chain joins TRBV12-5 and TRBJ2-5; 8 bases align to TRBD1. This CDR3 is built from 15 residues. The germline V gene has CDR1 LGHNT and CDR2 FRNRAP. Trimming removed 1 base from V and 2 bases from J; junction bases left unmatched: 3. This chain's CDR3 is CASGLGTGTQETQYF. CDR3 DNA: TGTGCTAGTGGTTTGGGGACAGGGACTCAAGAGACCCAGTACTTC.

The CDR3 spells CASSYSAGTSDKETQYF. The CDR3 nucleotides are TGCGCCAGCAGCTATTCCGCCGGGACTAGCGATAAAGAGACCCAGTACTTC. The chain is built from TRBV5-1 and TRBJ2-5, with 10 bases that match TRBD2. The CDR3 is 17 residues long. The V and J ends lost 3 bases and 3 bases, in that order; junction bases with no gene match: 11. Germline CDR1 is SGHRS and CDR2 is YFSETQ.

This clonotype was seen a few times. This chain links TRBV5-1 with TRBJ2-6; D is unclear. The V end was cut by 1 base, the J end by 4 bases, with 9 bases between. Looked up from germline, CDR1 is SGHRS and CDR2 is YFSETQ. This CDR3 region has 15 residues. The CDR3 DNA is TGCGCCAGCAGCTTGATGGGTGGGGGGGCCAACGTCCTGACTTTC. Amino acids: CASSLMGGGANVLTF.

The V and J genes are TRBV25-1 and TRBJ2-7; 8 bases map to TRBD2. This CDR3 comprises 13 residues. Trimming at V came to 8 bases and at J to 6 bases, leaving 9 bases not matched to a gene. Germline V CDR1 and CDR2: MGHDK, SYGVNS. As DNA, the CDR3 is TGTGCCAGCGGATTAGCGGGAAAGGGCGAGCAGTACTTC. It is translated as CASGLAGKGEQYF.

The genes are TRBV20-1 and TRBJ2-7; the match to TRBD1 covers 7 bases. CDR1 is DFQATT and CDR2 is SNEGSKA in the germline V gene (reference sequence). After removal of 3 bases from V and 3 bases from J, the junction contained 5 bases not matched to a gene. The CDR3 covers 13 residues. The CDR3 nucleotides are TGCAGTGCTAGTGACAGGGAAGGCTACGAGCAGTACTTC. Protein product: CSASDREGYEQYF.